The clone carrying this T cell receptor beta chain was detected only once. Its target is unknown. The method was immunoSEQ multiplex PCR; TCRdb's version includes in-frame clones alone and lacks a portion of them. The sample lists tens of thousands of clones; around 97% were seen once. CDR3 length equals 14 residues. CDR1 and CDR2 from the germline V gene are SGHDT and YYEEEE. Trimming stripped 4 bases from V and 1 base from J, with 11 bases between. This sample is drawn from a study of cytomegalovirus exposure and HLA in healthy donors. General study findings and limits: The TCR clusters that emerged in the first cohort tended, a later analysis found, to co-occur in the 120 validation repertoires. In vitro work confirmed that a few CMV-associated chains recognize CMV antigens.

The donors formed part of the approximately 130-subject validation cohort, distinct from the roughly 630-subject first cohort. This chain uses TRBV5-6 with TRBJ1-1; tentatively, D is TRBD1 (6 bases). The sample consisted of PBMCs. This receptor was obtained from a young woman in good health and CMV-seropositive. The chain's CDR3 is CASSTRTENTEAFF. CDR3 DNA: TGTGCCAGCAGCACACGGACAGAGAACACTGAAGCTTTCTTT.